This T cell receptor (beta chain) stems from a study of regulatory T cells in long-lasting Graves disease. Study-level results: There was favoring of TRBV28, TRBJ1-2 and TRBJ2-5 in persistent disease.

In its sample, this clonotype was seen many times. Its antigen is still unknown. Building the TCR beta libraries relied on iRepertoire HTBI primers, and CDR3 regions underwent Arm-PCR. A single record per CDR3 protein comes from TCRdb applying MiXCR to the multiplex PCR reads. The table has about 310,000 distinct CDR3 sequences, 20% to 25% seen once. Time point given: persistent/refractory GD, antithyroid drugs over 5 years with positive TRAb. Construction of the TCR library relied on RNA isolated from PBMCs. The V and J ends lost 0 bases and 0 bases respectively, with 0 bases between them. The CDR3 sequence is 11 residues long. Per germline, CDR1 DFQATT and CDR2 SNEGSKA (reference sequence).

The sequence came from a female donor with Graves disease. The chain uses TRBV20-1 and TRBJ2-7; D ambiguous. The sequencing here drew on peripheral blood mononuclear cells (PBMCs), taken when the disease was refractory, from a patient treated with antithyroid drugs. CDR3 in DNA: TGCAGTGCTAGAGACTCCTACGAGCAGTACTTC. Its protein product is CSARDSYEQYF.